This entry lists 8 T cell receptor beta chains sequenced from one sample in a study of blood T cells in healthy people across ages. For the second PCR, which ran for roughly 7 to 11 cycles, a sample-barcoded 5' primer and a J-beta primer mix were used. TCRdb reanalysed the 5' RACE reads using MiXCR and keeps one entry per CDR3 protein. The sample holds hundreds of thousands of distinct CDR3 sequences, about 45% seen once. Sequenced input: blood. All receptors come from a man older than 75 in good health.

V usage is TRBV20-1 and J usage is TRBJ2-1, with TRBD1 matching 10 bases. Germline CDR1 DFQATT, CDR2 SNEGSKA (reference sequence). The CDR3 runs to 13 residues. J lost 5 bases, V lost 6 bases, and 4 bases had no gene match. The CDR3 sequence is CSAGTGDHNEQFF. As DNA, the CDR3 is TGCAGTGCCGGGACAGGGGACCACAATGAGCAGTTCTTC.

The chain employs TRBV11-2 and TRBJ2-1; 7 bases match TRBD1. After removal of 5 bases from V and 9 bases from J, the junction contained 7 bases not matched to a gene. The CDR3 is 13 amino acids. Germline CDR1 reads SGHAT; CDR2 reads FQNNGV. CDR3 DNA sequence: TGTGCCAGCAGCGCTTGGACAGGCATTGAGCAGTTCTTC. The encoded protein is CASSAWTGIEQFF.

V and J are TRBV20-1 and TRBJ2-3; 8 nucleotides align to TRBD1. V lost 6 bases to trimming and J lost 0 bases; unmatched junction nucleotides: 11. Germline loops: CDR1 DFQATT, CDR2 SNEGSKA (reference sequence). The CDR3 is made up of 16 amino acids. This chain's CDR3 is CSASTRTGTSTDTQYF. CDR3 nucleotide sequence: TGCAGTGCGAGCACCCGGACAGGGACTAGCACAGATACGCAGTATTTT.

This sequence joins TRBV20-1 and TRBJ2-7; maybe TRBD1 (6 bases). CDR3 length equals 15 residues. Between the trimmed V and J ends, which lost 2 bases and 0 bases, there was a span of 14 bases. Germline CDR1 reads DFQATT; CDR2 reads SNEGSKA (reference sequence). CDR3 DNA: TGCAGTGCTAGATCGGACAGTATCTACTCCTACGAGCAGTACTTC. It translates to CSARSDSIYSYEQYF.

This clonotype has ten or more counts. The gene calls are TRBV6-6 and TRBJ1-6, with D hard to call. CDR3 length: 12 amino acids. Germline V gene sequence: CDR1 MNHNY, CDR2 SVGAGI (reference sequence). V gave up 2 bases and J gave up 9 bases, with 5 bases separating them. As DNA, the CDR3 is TGTGCCAGCAGTTACGGGGTTTCACCCCTCCACTTT. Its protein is CASSYGVSPLHF.

The CDR3: CASSFLGVIPNEKLFF. The CDR3 DNA reads as TGTGCCAGCAGCTTCCTGGGGGTGATTCCTAATGAAAAACTGTTTTTT. The chain carries TRBV7-2 and TRBJ1-4; D possibly corresponds to TRBD1 (5 bases). The CDR3 is 16 residues long. V dropped 3 bases and J dropped 3 bases, with 14 bases sitting between them. The germline V gene encodes CDR1 SGHTA and CDR2 FQGNSA.

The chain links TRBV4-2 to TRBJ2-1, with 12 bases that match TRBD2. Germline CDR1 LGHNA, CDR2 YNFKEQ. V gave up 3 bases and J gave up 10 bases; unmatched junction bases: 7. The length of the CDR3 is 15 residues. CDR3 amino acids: CASSQGLAGSYEQFF. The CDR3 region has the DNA TGTGCCAGCAGCCAGGGACTAGCGGGTTCCTACGAGCAGTTCTTC.

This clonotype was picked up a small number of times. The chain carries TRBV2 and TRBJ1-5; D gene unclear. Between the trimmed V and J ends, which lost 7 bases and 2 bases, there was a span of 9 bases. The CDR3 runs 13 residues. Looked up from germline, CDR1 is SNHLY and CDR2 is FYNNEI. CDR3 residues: CASTAGGNQPQHF. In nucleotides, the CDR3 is TGTGCCAGCACGGCCGGGGGCAATCAGCCCCAGCATTTT.